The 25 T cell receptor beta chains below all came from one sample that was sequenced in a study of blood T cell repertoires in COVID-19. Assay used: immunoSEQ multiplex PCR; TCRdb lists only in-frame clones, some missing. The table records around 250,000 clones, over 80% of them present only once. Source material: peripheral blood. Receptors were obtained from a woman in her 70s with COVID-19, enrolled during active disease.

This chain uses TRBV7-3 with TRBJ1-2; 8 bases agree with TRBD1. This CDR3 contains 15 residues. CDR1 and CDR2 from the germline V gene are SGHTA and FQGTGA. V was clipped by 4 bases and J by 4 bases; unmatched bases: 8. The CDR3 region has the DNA TGTGCCAGCAGCTCCTCGGGACAGGCTCTCTATGGCTACACCTTC. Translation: CASSSSGQALYGYTF.

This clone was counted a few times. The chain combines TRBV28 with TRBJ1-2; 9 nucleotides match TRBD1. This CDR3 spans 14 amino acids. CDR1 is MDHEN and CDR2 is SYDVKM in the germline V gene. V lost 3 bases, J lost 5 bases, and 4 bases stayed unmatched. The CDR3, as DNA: TGTGCCAGCAGTTTGGGACAGGGAGGTTATGGCTACACCTTC. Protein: CASSLGQGGYGYTF.

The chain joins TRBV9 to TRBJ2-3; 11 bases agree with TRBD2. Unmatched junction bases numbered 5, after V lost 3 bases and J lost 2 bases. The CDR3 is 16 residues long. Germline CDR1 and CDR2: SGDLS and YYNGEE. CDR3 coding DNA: TGTGCCAGCAGCGCCGGGACTAGCGGTTTCACAGATACGCAGTATTTT. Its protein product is CASSAGTSGFTDTQYF.

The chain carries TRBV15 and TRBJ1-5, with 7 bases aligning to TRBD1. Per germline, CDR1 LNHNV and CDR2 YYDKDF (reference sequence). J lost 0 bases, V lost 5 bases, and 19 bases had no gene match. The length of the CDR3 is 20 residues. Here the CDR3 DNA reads TGTGCCACCAGCTCAAACCTAGGGGGCGCAAGCCGTTATAGCAATCAGCCCCAGCATTTT. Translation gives CATSSNLGGASRYSNQPQHF.

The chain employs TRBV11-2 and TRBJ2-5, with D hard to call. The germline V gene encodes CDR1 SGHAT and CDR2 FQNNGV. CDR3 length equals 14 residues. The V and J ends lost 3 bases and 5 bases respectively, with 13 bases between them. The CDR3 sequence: CASSFPGPSETQYF. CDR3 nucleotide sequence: TGTGCCAGCAGCTTTCCAGGCCCCTCGGAGACCCAGTACTTC.

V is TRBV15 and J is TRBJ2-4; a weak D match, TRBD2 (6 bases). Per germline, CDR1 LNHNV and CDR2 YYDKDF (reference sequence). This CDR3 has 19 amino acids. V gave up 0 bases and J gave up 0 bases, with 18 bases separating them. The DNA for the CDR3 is TGTGCCACCAGCAGAGATTTTGGCCTAGGCGGGGCAGCCAAAAACATTCAGTACTTC. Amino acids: CATSRDFGLGGAAKNIQYF.

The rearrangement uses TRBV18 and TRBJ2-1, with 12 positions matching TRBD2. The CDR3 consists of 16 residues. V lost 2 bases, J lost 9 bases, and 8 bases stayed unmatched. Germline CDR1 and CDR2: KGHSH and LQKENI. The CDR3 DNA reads TGTGCCAGCTCACCAGGGAAATCTAGCGGGAGGGGTGAGCAGTTCTTC. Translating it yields CASSPGKSSGRGEQFF. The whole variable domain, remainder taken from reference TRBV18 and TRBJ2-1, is NAGVMQNPRHLVRRRGQEARLRCSPMKGHSHVYWYRQLPEEGLKFMVYLQKENIIDESGMPKERFSAEFPKEGPSILRIQQVVRGDSAAYFCASSPGKSSGRGEQFFGPGTRLTVL.

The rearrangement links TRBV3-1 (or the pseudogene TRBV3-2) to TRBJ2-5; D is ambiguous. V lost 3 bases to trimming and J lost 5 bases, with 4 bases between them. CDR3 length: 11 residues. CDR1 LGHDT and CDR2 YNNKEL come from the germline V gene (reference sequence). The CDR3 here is CASSQSETQYF. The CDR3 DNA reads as TGTGCCAGCAGCCAGTCGGAGACCCAGTACTTC.

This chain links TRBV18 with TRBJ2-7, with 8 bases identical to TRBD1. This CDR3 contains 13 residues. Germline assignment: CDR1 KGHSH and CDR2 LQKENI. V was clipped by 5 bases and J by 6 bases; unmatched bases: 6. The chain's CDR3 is CASSSTGTGEQYF. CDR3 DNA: TGTGCCAGCTCATCGACAGGGACAGGCGAGCAGTACTTC. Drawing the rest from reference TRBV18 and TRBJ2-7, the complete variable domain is NAGVMQNPRHLVRRRGQEARLRCSPMKGHSHVYWYRQLPEEGLKFMVYLQKENIIDESGMPKERFSAEFPKEGPSILRIQQVVRGDSAAYFCASSSTGTGEQYFGPGTRLTVT.

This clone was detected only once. CDR3 sequence reads: CASSQSAGNTIYF. CDR3 nucleotide sequence: TGTGCCAGCAGCCAGTCTGCGGGAAACACCATATATTTT. The J gene is TRBJ1-3, the V gene TRBV3-1 (or the pseudogene TRBV3-2), with unresolved D. The CDR3 spans 13 residues. Germline values: CDR1 LGHDT, CDR2 YNNKEL (reference sequence). V gave up 3 bases and J gave up 4 bases, with 7 bases separating them.

The CDR3 loop is CAWTYTGGGYTF. DNA of the CDR3: TGTGCCTGGACCTACACCGGGGGTGGCTACACCTTC. The chain employs TRBV30 and TRBJ1-2; possible D gene TRBD1, 5 bases. This CDR3 has 12 residues. Trimming stripped 4 bases from V and 7 bases from J, with 13 bases between. Germline V gives CDR1 GTSNPN, CDR2 SVGIG (reference sequence).

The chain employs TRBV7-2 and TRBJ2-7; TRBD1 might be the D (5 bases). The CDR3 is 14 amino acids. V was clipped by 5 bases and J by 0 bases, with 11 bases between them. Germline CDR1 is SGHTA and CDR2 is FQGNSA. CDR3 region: CASSPLTVSYEQYF. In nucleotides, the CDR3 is TGTGCCAGCAGCCCTTTGACAGTCTCCTACGAGCAGTACTTC.

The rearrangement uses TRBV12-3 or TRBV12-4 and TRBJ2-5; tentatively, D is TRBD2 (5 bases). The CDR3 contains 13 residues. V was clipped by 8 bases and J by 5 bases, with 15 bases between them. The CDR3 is CASGETVGETQYF. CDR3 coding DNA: TGTGCCAGCGGGGAGACTGTTGGGGAGACCCAGTACTTC.

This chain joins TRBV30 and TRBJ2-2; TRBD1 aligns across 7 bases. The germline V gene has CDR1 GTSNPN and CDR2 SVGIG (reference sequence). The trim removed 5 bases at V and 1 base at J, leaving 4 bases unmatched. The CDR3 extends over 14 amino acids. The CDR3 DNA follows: TGTGCCTGGCAGGGGGTTTGGAACACCGGGGAGCTGTTTTTT. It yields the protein CAWQGVWNTGELFF.

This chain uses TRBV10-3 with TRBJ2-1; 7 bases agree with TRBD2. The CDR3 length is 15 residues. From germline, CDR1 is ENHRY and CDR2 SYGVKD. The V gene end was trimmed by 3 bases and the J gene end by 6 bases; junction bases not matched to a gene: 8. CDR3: CAISEGKGLSNEQFF. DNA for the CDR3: TGTGCCATCAGTGAAGGGAAGGGACTATCCAATGAGCAGTTCTTC.

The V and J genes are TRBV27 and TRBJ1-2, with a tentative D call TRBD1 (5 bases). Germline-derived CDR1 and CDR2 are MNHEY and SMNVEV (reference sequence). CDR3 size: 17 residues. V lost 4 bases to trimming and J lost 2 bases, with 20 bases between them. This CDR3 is CASSYGVGVSYNYGYTF. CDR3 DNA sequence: TGTGCCAGCAGTTATGGGGTAGGGGTCTCCTACAACTATGGCTACACCTTC.

In DNA, the CDR3 is TGTGCCAGCAGTGCCGGGACAGGGGGCGGGTACGAGCAGTACTTC. It codes for CASSAGTGGGYEQYF. The V and J genes are TRBV5-4 and TRBJ2-7; 12 bases line up with TRBD1. The CDR3 length is 15 residues. J lost 4 bases, V lost 5 bases, and 7 bases had no gene match. Germline assignment: CDR1 SGHNT and CDR2 YYREEE (reference sequence).

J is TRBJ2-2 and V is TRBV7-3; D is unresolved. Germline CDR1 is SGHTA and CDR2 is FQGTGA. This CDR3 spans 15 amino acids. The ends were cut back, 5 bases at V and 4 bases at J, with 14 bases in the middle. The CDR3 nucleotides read TGTGCCAGCAGCGAAACCGACACCTTCACCGGGGAGCTGTTTTTT. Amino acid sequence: CASSETDTFTGELFF.

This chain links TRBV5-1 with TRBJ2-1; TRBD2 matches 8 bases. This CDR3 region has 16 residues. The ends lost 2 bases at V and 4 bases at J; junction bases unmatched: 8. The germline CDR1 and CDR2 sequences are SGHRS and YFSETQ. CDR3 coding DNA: TGCGCCAGCAGCTTAGCGGGAGTTTCGGGGTACAATGAGCAGTTCTTC. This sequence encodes CASSLAGVSGYNEQFF. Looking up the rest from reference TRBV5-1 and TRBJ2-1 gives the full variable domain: KAGVTQTPRYLIKTRGQQVTLSCSPISGHRSVSWYQQTPGQGLQFLFEYFSETQRNKGNFPGRFSGRQFSNSRSEMNVSTLELGDSALYLCASSLAGVSGYNEQFFGPGTRLTVL.

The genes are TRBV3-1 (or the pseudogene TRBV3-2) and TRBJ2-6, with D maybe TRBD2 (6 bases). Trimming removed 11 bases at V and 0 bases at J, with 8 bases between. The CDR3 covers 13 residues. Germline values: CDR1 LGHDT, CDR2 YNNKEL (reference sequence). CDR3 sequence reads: CAGGNSGANVLTF. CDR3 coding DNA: TGTGCCGGGGGGAACTCTGGGGCCAACGTCCTGACTTTC.

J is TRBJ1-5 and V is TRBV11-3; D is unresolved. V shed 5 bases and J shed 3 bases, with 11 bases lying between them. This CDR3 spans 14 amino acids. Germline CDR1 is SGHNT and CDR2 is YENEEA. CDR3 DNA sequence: TGTGCCAGCAGCCTCCGGGGAACCAATCAGCCCCAGCATTTT. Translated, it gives CASSLRGTNQPQHF.

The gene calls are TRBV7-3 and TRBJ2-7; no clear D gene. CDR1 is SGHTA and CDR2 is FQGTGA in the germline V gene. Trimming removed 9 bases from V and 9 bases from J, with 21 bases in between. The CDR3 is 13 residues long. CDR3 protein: CASLLPRITGQYF. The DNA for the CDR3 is TGTGCCAGTCTTCTACCCCGGATCACGGGGCAGTACTTC.

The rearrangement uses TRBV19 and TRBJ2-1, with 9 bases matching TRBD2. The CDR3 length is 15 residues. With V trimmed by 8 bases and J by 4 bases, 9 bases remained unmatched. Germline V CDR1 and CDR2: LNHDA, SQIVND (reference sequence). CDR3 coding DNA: TGTGCCAGTTTGAACAGGGCGGGAGGGTACAATGAGCAGTTCTTC. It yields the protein CASLNRAGGYNEQFF.

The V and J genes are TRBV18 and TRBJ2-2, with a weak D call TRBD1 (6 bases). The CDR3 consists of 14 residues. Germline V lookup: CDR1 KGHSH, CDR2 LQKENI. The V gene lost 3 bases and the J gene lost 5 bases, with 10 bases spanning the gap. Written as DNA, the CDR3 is TGTGCCAGCTCACCCTCAAGGGGGACCGGGGAGCTGTTTTTT. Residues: CASSPSRGTGELFF.

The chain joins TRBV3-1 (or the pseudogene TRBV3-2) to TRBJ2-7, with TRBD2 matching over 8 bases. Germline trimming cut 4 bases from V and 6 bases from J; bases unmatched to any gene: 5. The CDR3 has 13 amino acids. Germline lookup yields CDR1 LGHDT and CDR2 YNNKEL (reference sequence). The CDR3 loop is CASSPRGGAEQYF. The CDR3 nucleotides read TGTGCCAGCAGCCCTCGGGGGGGGGCCGAGCAGTACTTC.